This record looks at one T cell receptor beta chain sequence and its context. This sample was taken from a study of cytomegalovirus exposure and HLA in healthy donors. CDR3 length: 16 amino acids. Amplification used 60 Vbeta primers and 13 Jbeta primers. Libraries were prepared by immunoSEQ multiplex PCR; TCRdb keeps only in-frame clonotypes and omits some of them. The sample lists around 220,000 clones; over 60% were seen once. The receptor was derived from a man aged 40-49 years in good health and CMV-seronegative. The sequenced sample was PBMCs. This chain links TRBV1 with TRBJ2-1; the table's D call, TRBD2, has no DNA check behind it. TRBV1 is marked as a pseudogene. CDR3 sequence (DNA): TGCACCAGCAGCCCCGAGAGCGGGAGACTAAAGAATGAGCAGTTCTTC. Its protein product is CTSSPESGRLKNEQFF.